The clone carrying this T cell receptor beta chain has more than one count but fewer than ten. Its specificity is not known. The data are from a study of graft-versus-host responses after intestinal transplantation. V lost 2 bases, J lost 5 bases, and 13 bases lay in between. The CDR3 is 14 residues long. CDR1 is SGHRS and CDR2 is YFSETQ in the germline V gene. Here immunoSEQ multiplex PCR was the method, and the copy in TCRdb shows in-frame clones only, minus some. Of around 7,400 clones listed, about 70% are singletons. The starting material, graft tissue, was processed to release intraepithelial and lamina propria lymphocytes. Study-wide findings and caveats: Marrow from the recipient contained GvH clones, some of which had appeared first in ileum or blood.

The sample here was ileum tissue, taken 230 to 240 days after intestinal transplantation. The chain has TRBV5-1 and TRBJ1-1; D gene ambiguous. The clonotype was recovered from a human patient who received an intestinal transplant, so some T cells may come from the graft donor. The CDR3 here is CASSFYTATTEAFF. In nucleotides, the CDR3 is TGCGCCAGCAGCTTTTACACTGCTACGACTGAAGCTTTCTTT.